These 21 T cell receptor beta chains were all obtained from the same sample, sequenced in a study of blood T cell repertoires in COVID-19. The method was immunoSEQ multiplex PCR; TCRdb's version includes in-frame clones alone and lacks a portion of them. The table has some 99,000 clones, 84% seen once. Sequences were obtained from peripheral blood. The receptors were sampled from a woman between 45 and 60 years old with acute or convalescent COVID-19.

The chain carries TRBV5-8 and TRBJ1-3, with D hard to call. CDR1 and CDR2 (germline): SGHTS, YDEGEE. Trimming cost V 2 bases and J 1 base, with 13 bases left between them. The CDR3 runs to 16 residues. The chain's CDR3 is CASSFSKRTSGNTIYF. The CDR3 coding sequence is TGTGCCAGCAGCTTTTCCAAACGGACTTCTGGAAACACCATATATTTT.

The gene calls are TRBV15 and TRBJ1-2; D perhaps matches TRBD1 (6 bases). V shed 1 base and J shed 7 bases, with 13 bases lying between them. The CDR3 extends over 14 amino acids. Per germline, CDR1 LNHNV and CDR2 YYDKDF (reference sequence). The CDR3 loop is CATSRVQGEGGYTF. CDR3 DNA: TGTGCCACCAGCAGAGTACAGGGCGAGGGTGGCTACACCTTC.

The J gene is TRBJ1-2, the V gene TRBV18, with 8 nucleotides matching TRBD1. CDR1 and CDR2 (germline): KGHSH, LQKENI. Trimming at V came to 3 bases and at J to 0 bases, leaving 6 bases not matched to a gene. This CDR3 has 16 amino acids. The CDR3 coding sequence is TGTGCCAGCTCACCCCCGGGACAGGCAGCTAACTATGGCTACACCTTC. This gives the protein CASSPPGQAANYGYTF.

V and J are TRBV7-9 and TRBJ2-1, with 12 positions matching TRBD1. The CDR3 loop spans 13 amino acids. Germline V CDR1 and CDR2: SEHNR, FQNEAQ (reference sequence). Germline trimming cut 4 bases from V and 15 bases from J; bases unmatched to any gene: 7. DNA for the CDR3: TGTGCCAGCAGCTCGCGGGACAGGGGGCAAGGGTTCTTC. Residues: CASSSRDRGQGFF.

The genes are TRBV5-1 and TRBJ2-5; tentative D call: TRBD1 (5 bases). The length of the CDR3 is 15 residues. The germline V gene encodes CDR1 SGHRS and CDR2 YFSETQ. The V and J ends lost 0 bases and 5 bases respectively, with 14 bases between them. CDR3 residues: CASSLARRAEETQYF. The CDR3 DNA reads TGCGCCAGCAGCTTGGCCCGCAGGGCCGAGGAGACCCAGTACTTC.

The chain joins TRBV11-2 to TRBJ2-1, with D possibly TRBD1 on 5 matching bases. V was cut by 3 bases and J by 7 bases, with 7 bases left in between. Germline lookup yields CDR1 SGHAT and CDR2 FQNNGV. This CDR3 spans 12 amino acids. The CDR3 bases are TGTGCCAGCAGCTTCGACAGAAATGAGCAGTTCTTC. It encodes CASSFDRNEQFF.

This clone has only one observation. The chain employs TRBV7-3 and TRBJ2-3; 8 bases are shared with TRBD2. The CDR3 has 18 amino acids. The V segment lost 2 bases and the J segment 4 bases; nucleotides outside the gene matches: 14. Germline-derived CDR1 and CDR2 are SGHTA and FQGTGA. The CDR3 DNA follows: TGTGCCAGCAGCTTATTTCGCGGGGGGCCCGGGTATGCAGATACGCAGTATTTT. Its translation is CASSLFRGGPGYADTQYF.

CDR3 region: CASSLASGSYEQYF. CDR3 DNA: TGCGCCAGCAGCTTGGCTTCCGGTTCCTACGAGCAGTACTTC. V is TRBV5-1 and J is TRBJ2-7; D ambiguous. This CDR3 region has 14 residues. With 0 bases removed from V and 1 base from J, the gap between germline ends came to 8 bases. Per germline, CDR1 SGHRS and CDR2 YFSETQ.

The table lists this clone with a few counts. The V and J genes are TRBV28 and TRBJ2-6; no clear D gene. The germline CDR1 and CDR2 sequences are MDHEN and SYDVKM. The length of the CDR3 is 15 residues. Trimming shortened V by 5 bases and J by 1 base, and 9 bases separated the two germline ends. The CDR3 sequence is CASSNSWSGANVLTF. The CDR3 region has the DNA TGTGCCAGCAGTAACTCCTGGTCTGGGGCCAACGTCCTGACTTTC.

This clone was detected only a few times. The J gene is TRBJ1-1, the V gene TRBV4-2; 8 positions match TRBD1. V shed 6 bases and J 5 bases; nucleotides not matched to a gene: 14. The CDR3 spans 16 residues. Germline values: CDR1 LGHNA, CDR2 YNFKEQ. This chain's CDR3 is CASSRFDQGARTEAFF. The CDR3 DNA sequence: TGTGCCAGCAGTCGCTTTGATCAGGGGGCGCGAACTGAAGCTTTCTTT.

The genes are TRBV5-4 and TRBJ2-3; TRBD2 matches at 11 bases. The CDR3 contains 18 residues. V lost 1 base, J lost 2 bases, and 9 bases stayed unmatched. Germline CDR1 reads SGHNT; CDR2 reads YYREEE (reference sequence). The CDR3 is CASSLNLAGGLTTDTQYF. The CDR3 DNA reads as TGTGCCAGCAGCTTGAATCTAGCGGGGGGCCTAACCACAGATACGCAGTATTTT.

This chain connects TRBV3-1 (or the pseudogene TRBV3-2) to TRBJ1-6; D remains ambiguous. This CDR3 region has 13 residues. Trimming cost V 1 base and J 8 bases, with 6 bases left between them. CDR1 and CDR2 (germline): LGHDT, YNNKEL (reference sequence). The CDR3 protein is CASSQGGYSPLHF. CDR3 in DNA: TGTGCCAGCAGCCAAGGAGGCTATTCACCCCTCCACTTT.

The rearrangement joins TRBV5-1 to TRBJ1-4, with 7 bases that match TRBD1. Trimming removed 0 bases from V and 8 bases from J; junction bases left unmatched: 7. The CDR3 loop spans 15 amino acids. Germline CDR1 and CDR2: SGHRS and YFSETQ. CDR3 DNA: TGCGCCAGCAGCTTGGACGAAGGGGGCGACGAAAAACTGTTTTTT. This codes for CASSLDEGGDEKLFF.

The chain has TRBV2 and TRBJ1-1; 8 positions agree with TRBD1. Germline V gene sequence: CDR1 SNHLY, CDR2 FYNNEI. V gave up 8 bases and J gave up 1 base; unmatched junction bases: 6. This CDR3 region has 14 residues. CDR3 DNA: TGTGCCAGCTCCGGGACAGGCAGGAACACTGAAGCTTTCTTT. Translated, it gives CASSGTGRNTEAFF.

This rearrangement joins TRBV14 to TRBJ1-1, with a possible D match to TRBD1 (6 bases). Germline CDR1 reads SGHDN; CDR2 reads FVKESK. V lost 4 bases and J lost 4, with 19 bases in between. The CDR3 runs 16 residues. CDR3 residues: CASSRPGHLISTEAFF. DNA of the CDR3: TGTGCCAGCAGCCGCCCGGGACACTTAATAAGCACTGAAGCTTTCTTT.

The chain recombines TRBV10-2 with TRBJ2-4; D is possibly TRBD2 (6 bases). The CDR3 consists of 13 residues. V was shortened by 8 bases and J by 8 bases, with 16 bases between the two germline ends. CDR1 WSHSY and CDR2 SAAADI come from the germline V gene. DNA for the CDR3: TGCGCCAGCTTGGGAGGAGTATGGGACATTCAGTACTTC. The encoded protein is CASLGGVWDIQYF.

This clone appeared a few times. Here the CDR3 DNA reads TGCGCCACCGCGACACAGGGCTACACTGAAGCTTTCTTT. Translated: CATATQGYTEAFF. The chain couples TRBV10-2 to TRBJ1-1, with a possible D match to TRBD1 (6 bases). V lost 10 bases, J lost 3 bases, and 15 bases lay in between. Looked up from germline, CDR1 is WSHSY and CDR2 is SAAADI. The CDR3 is 13 residues long.

This chain links TRBV2 with TRBJ1-2, with D possibly TRBD1 on 6 matching bases. Trimming removed 7 bases from V and 4 bases from J, with 16 bases in between. This CDR3 comprises 14 residues. Germline V CDR1 and CDR2: SNHLY, FYNNEI. For the CDR3, the DNA is TGTGCCAGCATCCAGGACAGTAACTTCTATGGCTACACCTTC. This translates into CASIQDSNFYGYTF.

The chain uses TRBV4-1 and TRBJ2-5; possibly TRBD2 for D (5 bases). Germline CDR1 and CDR2: MGHRA and YSYEKL. Trimming took 1 base from V and 5 from J, leaving 5 bases between them. This CDR3 has 12 amino acids. For the CDR3, the DNA is TGCGCCAGCAGCCAAGGAGGGGAGACCCAGTACTTC. Translation: CASSQGGETQYF.

There are a few counts of this clone. This rearrangement joins TRBV19 to TRBJ2-1; TRBD2 aligns across 11 bases. V dropped 5 bases and J dropped 0; count of bases not matched to a gene: 9. The CDR3 loop spans 18 amino acids. Germline V CDR1 and CDR2: LNHDA, SQIVND (reference sequence). The chain's CDR3 is CASSPRPGLAGSYNEQFF. In DNA form, the CDR3 reads TGTGCCAGTAGTCCCCGGCCCGGACTAGCGGGCTCCTACAATGAGCAGTTCTTC.

The V call is TRBV12-5, the J call TRBJ1-3, with D possibly being TRBD1 (5 bases). The CDR3 extends over 14 amino acids. The germline CDR1 and CDR2 sequences are LGHNT and FRNRAP. V was clipped by 1 base and J by 4 bases, with 8 bases between them. Here the CDR3 DNA reads TGTGCTAGTGGTTTGGATGGGGCGGGAAACACCATATATTTT. It translates to CASGLDGAGNTIYF.